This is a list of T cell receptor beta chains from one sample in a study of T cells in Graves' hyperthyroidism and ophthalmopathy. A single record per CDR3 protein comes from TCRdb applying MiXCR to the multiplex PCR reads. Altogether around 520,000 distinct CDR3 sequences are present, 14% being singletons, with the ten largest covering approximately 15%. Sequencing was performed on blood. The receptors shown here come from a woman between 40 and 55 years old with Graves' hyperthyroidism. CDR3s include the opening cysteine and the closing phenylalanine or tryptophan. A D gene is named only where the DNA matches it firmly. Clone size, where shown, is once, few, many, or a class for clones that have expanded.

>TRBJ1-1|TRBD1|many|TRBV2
TGTGCCAGCACCCCCCTGGACAGGCTGGGGACTGAAGCTTTCTTT
CASTPLDRLGTEAFF
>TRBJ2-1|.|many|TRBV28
TGTGCCAGCAGTCCGGGACATCCGGGGCAGTTCTTC
CASSPGHPGQFF
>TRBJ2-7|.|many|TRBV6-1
TGTGCCAGCAGTTCGGGACAAATGTTCTACGAGCAGTACTTC
CASSSGQMFYEQYF
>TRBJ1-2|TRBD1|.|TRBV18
TGTGGCAGCTCACCCAAGACAGGGAGGAACTATGGCTACACCTTC
CGSSPKTGRNYGYTF
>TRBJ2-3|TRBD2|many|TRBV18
TGTGCCAGCTCATCCGGGACTAGTGTTCCCACAGATACGCAGTATTTT
CASSSGTSVPTDTQYF
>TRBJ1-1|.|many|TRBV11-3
TGTGCCAGCAGCTTGGGTTGGGATGCCACTGAAGCTTTCTTT
CASSLGWDATEAFF
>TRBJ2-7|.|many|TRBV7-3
TGTGCCAGCAGCTTTTATCCATCCTGGGAGCAGTACTTC
CASSFYPSWEQYF
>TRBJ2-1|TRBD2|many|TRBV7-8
TGTGCCAGCAGCCCACAGACTAGCGGGAGGGCCAGGAATGAGCAGTTCTTC
CASSPQTSGRARNEQFF
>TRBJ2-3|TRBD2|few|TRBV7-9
TGTGCCAGCAGCCGACTAGCGGGGCCCACAGATACGCAGTATTTT
CASSRLAGPTDTQYF
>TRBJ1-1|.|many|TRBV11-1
TGTGCCAGCAGCTTAGCGACACGGACTGAAGCTTTCTTT
CASSLATRTEAFF
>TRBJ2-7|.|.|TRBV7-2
TGTGCCAGCAGCTTCGGGGAGGGGGACGAGCAGTACTTC
CASSFGEGDEQYF
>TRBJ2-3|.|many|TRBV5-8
TGTGCCAGCAGCTTGGAGGCAATCAGCACAGATACGCAGTATTTT
CASSLEAISTDTQYF
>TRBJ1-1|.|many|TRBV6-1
TGTGCCAGCAGTGGGGCAGGGAACACTGAAGCTTTCTTT
CASSGAGNTEAFF
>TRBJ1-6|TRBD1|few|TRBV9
TGTGCCAGCAGCAGACAGGGGGCGCCTGATAATTCACCCCTCCACTTT
CASSRQGAPDNSPLHF
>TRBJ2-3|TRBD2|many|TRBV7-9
TGTGCCAGCAGCTCTCCGACTAGCTGGCATACGCAGTATTTT
CASSSPTSWHTQYF
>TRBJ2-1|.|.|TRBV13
TGTGCCTCCCACGCCGAGGGTTTGAATGAGCAGTTCTTC
CASHAEGLNEQFF
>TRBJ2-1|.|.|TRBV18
TGTGCCAGCTCACCACCGTCAGGGGTGAACGAGCAGTTCTTC
CASSPPSGVNEQFF
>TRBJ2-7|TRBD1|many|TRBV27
TGTGCCAGCAGTTTAGTTCCCCCTGGGACAGGGGTCGAGCAGTACTTC
CASSLVPPGTGVEQYF
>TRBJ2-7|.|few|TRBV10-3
TGTGCCATCAGTGACTTCACAGGGTCATACGAGCAGTACTTC
CAISDFTGSYEQYF
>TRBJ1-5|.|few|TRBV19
TGTGCCAGTAGTGCATCAGTGAATCAGCCCCAGCATTTT
CASSASVNQPQHF
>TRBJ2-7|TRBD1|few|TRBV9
TGTGCCAGCAGCGCCCCCGGGACAGGGGGCTACGAGCAGTACTTC
CASSAPGTGGYEQYF
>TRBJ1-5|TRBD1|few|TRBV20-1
TGCAGTGCTAAAAGGGGGACAGGGGTACAGCCCCAGCATTTT
CSAKRGTGVQPQHF
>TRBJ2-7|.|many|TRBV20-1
TGCAGTGCTGGTCGGTTTGCCTACGAGCAGTACTTC
CSAGRFAYEQYF
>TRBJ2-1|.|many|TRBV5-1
TGCGCCAGCAGCCCCGCATTGATCGACGGAGACTCCTACAATGAGCAGTTCTTC
CASSPALIDGDSYNEQFF
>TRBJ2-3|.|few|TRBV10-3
TGTGCCACCCGGATCCCACTGGTCACAGATACGCAGTATTTT
CATRIPLVTDTQYF
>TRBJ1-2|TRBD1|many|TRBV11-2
TGTGCCAGCAGCTTAGGATACAGGGGTTCGGAGGGCTACACCTTC
CASSLGYRGSEGYTF